The sequence of this T cell receptor beta chain was determined in a study of post-analysis software for immune sequencing data. Looking at the study overall: Courses of disease covered relapsing-remitting, secondary progressive and progressive-relapsing multiple sclerosis. Overall study results and limits: Co-batched samples clustered tightly together by F measure. With TRBV5-6, TRBV5-1 and TRBV20-1 included, about five TRBV segments were more frequent in patients than in controls. Multiple sclerosis was associated with a significant reduction in normalized Chao1 diversity relative to controls.

TCR beta libraries were prepared from cDNA with unique molecular identifiers. It was from approximately 0.91 to 9.4 million T cells that about 500,000 cDNA molecules came. TCRdb ran MiXCR on the PCR reads and lists one entry per CDR3 protein. The sample yields some 500,000 distinct CDR3 sequences, over 35% seen once. Of note for this clonotype: Antigen: not known.

CDR3 length: 14 amino acids. The rearrangement joins TRBV12-3 or TRBV12-4 to TRBJ2-4; TRBD2 is a possible D gene (7 bases). The J call may be wrong; the DNA end is better matched by TRBJ2-7. The sequence came from a girl aged 10 to 17 with multiple sclerosis. Material: blood. The CDR3 loop reads CASSFGGGAAEQYF. Written as DNA, the CDR3 is TGTGCCAGCAGTTTTGGGGGGGGGGCCGCCGAGCAGTACTTC.